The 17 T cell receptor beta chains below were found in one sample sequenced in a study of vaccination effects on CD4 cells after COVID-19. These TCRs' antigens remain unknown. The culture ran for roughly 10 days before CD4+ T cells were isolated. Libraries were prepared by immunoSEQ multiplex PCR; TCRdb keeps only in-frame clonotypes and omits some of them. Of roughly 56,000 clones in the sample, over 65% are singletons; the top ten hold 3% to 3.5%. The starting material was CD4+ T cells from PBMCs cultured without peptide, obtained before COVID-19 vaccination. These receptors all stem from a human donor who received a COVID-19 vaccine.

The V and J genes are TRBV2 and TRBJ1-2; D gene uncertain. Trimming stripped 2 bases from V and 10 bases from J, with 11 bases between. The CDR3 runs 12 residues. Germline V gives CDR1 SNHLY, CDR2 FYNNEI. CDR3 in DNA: TGTGCCAGCAGTGAATCAGGTTCTGTCTACACCTTC. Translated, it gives CASSESGSVYTF. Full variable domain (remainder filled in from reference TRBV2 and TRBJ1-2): EPEVTQTPSHQVTQMGQEVILRCVPISNHLYFYWYRQILGQKVEFLVSFYNNEISEKSEIFDDQFSVERPDGSNFTLKIRSTKLEDSAMYFCASSESGSVYTFGSGTRLTVV.

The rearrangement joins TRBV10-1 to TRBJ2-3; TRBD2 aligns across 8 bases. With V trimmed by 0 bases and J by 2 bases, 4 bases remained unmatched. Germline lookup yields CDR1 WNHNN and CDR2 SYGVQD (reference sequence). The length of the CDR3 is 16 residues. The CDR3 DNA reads TGCGCCAGCAGTGAGTCGGGGACTAGATCCACAGATACGCAGTATTTT. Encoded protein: CASSESGTRSTDTQYF.

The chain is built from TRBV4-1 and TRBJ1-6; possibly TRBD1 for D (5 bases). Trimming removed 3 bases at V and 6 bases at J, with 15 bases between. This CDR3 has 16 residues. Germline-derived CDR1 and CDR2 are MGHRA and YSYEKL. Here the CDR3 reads CASSQGRGGRNSPLHF. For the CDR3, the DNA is TGCGCCAGCAGCCAGGGGAGGGGAGGACGTAATTCACCCCTCCACTTT.

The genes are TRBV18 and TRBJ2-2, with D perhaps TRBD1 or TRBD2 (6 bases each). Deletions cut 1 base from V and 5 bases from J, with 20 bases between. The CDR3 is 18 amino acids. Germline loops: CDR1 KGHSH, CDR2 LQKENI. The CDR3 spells CASSPRVDRGLHTGELFF. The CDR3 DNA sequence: TGTGCCAGCTCACCACGGGTCGATCGGGGGCTTCATACCGGGGAGCTGTTTTTT.

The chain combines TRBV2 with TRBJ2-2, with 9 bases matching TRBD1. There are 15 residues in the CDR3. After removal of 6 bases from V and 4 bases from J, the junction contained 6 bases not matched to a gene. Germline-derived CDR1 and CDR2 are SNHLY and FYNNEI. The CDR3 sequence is CASRTGGAGTGELFF. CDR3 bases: TGTGCCAGCAGAACAGGGGGCGCGGGCACCGGGGAGCTGTTTTTT.

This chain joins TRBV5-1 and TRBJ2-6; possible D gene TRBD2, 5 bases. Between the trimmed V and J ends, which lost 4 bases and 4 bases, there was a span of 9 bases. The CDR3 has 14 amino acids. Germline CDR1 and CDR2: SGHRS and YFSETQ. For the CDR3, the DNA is TGCGCCAGCAGCCCTGGGAGCGGGGCCAACGTCCTGACTTTC. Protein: CASSPGSGANVLTF.

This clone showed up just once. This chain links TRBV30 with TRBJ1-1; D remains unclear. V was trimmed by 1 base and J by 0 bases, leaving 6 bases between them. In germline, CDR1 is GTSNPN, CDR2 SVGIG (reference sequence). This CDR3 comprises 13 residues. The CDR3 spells CAWSGQMNTEAFF. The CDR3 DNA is TGTGCCTGGAGTGGACAAATGAACACTGAAGCTTTCTTT.

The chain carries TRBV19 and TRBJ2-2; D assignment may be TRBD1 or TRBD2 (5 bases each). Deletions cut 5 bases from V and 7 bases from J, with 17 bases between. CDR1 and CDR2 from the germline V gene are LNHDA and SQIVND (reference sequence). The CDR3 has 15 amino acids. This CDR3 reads CASSAGTTGSGELFF. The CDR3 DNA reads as TGTGCCAGTAGTGCCGGGACGACCGGTAGCGGGGAGCTGTTTTTT. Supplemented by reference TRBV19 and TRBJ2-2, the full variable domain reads DGGITQSPKYLFRKEGQNVTLSCEQNLNHDAMYWYRQDPGQGLRLIYYSQIVNDFQKGDIAEGYSVSREKKESFPLTVTSAQKNPTAFYLCASSAGTTGSGELFFGEGSRLTVL.

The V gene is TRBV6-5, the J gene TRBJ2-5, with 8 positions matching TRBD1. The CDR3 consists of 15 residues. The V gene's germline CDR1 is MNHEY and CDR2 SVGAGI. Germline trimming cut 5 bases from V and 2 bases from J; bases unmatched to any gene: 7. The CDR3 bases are TGTGCCAGCAGTCCCCGGACAGGGTTGCAAGAGACCCAGTACTTC. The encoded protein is CASSPRTGLQETQYF.

The CDR3 DNA is TGTGCCAGCAGTGAAAGGGACAGGACTGAAGCTTTCTTT. Its protein product is CASSERDRTEAFF. The rearrangement uses TRBV6-1 and TRBJ1-1; TRBD1 aligns across 8 bases. This CDR3 has 13 amino acids. Germline CDR1 reads MNHNS; CDR2 reads SASEGT. V was clipped by 2 bases and J by 5 bases; unmatched bases: 1.

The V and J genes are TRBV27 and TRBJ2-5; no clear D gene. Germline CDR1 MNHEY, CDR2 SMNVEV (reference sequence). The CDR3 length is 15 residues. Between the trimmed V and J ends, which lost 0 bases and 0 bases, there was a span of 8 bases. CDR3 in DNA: TGTGCCAGCAGTTTATCATTGCGCTACCAAGAGACCCAGTACTTC. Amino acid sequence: CASSLSLRYQETQYF.

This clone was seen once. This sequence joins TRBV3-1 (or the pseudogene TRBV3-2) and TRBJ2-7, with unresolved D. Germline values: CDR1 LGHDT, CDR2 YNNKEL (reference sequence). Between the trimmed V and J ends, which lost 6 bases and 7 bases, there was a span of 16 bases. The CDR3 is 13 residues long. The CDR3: CASSYRATGEQYV. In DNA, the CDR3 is TGTGCCAGCAGTTACCGGGCCACTGGAGAGCAGTACGTC.

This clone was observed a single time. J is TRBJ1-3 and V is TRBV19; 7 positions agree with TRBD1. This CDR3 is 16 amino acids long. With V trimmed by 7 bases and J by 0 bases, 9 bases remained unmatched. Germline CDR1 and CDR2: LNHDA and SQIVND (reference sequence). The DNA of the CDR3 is TGTGCCAGTATCCCAGGGGGGATGCTCTCTGGAAACACCATATATTTT. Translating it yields CASIPGGMLSGNTIYF.

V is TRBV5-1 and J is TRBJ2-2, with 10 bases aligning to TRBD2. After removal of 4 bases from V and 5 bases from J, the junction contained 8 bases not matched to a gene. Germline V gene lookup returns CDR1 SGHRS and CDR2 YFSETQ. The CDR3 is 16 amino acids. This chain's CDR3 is CASSPRVSGGTGELFF. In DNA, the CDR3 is TGCGCCAGCAGCCCCCGGGTTAGCGGGGGGACCGGGGAGCTGTTTTTT.

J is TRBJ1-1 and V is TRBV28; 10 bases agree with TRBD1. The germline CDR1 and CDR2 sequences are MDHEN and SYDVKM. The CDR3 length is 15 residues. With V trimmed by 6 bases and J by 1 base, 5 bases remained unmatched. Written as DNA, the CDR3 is TGTGCCAGCAGCCGGACAGGGGGACCGAACACTGAAGCTTTCTTT. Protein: CASSRTGGPNTEAFF.

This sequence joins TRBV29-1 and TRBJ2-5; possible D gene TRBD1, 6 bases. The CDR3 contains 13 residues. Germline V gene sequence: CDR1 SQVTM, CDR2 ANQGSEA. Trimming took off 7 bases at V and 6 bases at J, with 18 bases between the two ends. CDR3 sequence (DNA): TGCAGCGCACAACTCCTACAGGGAAAGACCCAGTACTTC. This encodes CSAQLLQGKTQYF.

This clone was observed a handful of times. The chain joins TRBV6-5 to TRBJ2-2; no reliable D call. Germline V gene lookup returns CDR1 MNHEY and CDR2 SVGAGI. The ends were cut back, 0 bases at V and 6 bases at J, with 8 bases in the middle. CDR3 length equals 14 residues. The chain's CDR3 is CASSYSITAGELFF. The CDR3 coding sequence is TGTGCCAGCAGTTACTCGATTACGGCCGGGGAGCTGTTTTTT.